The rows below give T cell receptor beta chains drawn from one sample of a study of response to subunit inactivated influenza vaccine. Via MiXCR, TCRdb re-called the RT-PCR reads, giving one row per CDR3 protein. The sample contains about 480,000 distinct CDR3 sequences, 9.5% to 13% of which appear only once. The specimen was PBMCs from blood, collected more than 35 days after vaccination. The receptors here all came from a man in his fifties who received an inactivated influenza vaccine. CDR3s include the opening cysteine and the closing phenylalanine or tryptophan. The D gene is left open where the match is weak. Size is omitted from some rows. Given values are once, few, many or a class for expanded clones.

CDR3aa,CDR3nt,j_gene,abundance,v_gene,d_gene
CATSRVPLGELGTGELFF,TGTGCCACCAGCAGAGTCCCCCTGGGGGAGTTGGGTACCGGGGAGCTGTTTTTT,TRBJ2-2,few,TRBV15,NA
CASSLGAGGHYGYTF,TGTGCCAGCAGCTTAGGCGCAGGGGGTCACTATGGCTACACCTTC,TRBJ1-2,few,TRBV7-8,TRBD1
CASSLGGFAYEQYF,TGTGCCAGCAGTTTGGGGGGGTTCGCCTACGAGCAGTACTTC,TRBJ2-7,NA,TRBV28,TRBD2
CASSPVTGNYEQYF,TGCGCCAGCAGCCCGGTAACAGGGAACTACGAGCAGTACTTC,TRBJ2-7,few,TRBV5-1,NA
CASSRAGVHNEQFF,TGTGCCAGCTCTCGGGCGGGGGTTCACAATGAGCAGTTCTTC,TRBJ2-1,NA,TRBV6-1,TRBD2
CASSRAGGRETQYF,TGTGCCAGCTCACGTGCGGGGGGGCGAGAGACCCAGTACTTC,TRBJ2-5,many,TRBV18,TRBD2
CASSLTRQDNEQFF,TGTGCCAGCAGTTTAACCCGACAAGACAATGAGCAGTTCTTC,TRBJ2-1,many,TRBV12-3/TRBV12-4,NA
CSAKELDTQYF,TGCAGTGCTAAGGAGCTAGATACGCAGTATTTT,TRBJ2-3,few,TRBV20-1,NA
CASSPNEVVEQYF,TGTGCCAGCAGCCCCAACGAAGTTGTCGAGCAGTACTTC,TRBJ2-7,NA,TRBV6-2/TRBV6-3,NA
CASSLFPRDMRGRGEQYF,TGCGCCAGCAGCTTGTTCCCCCGGGACATGAGGGGTCGCGGCGAGCAGTACTTC,TRBJ2-7,once,TRBV5-1,NA
CASSATGTDTEAFF,TGTGCCAGCAGCGCTACAGGGACGGACACTGAAGCTTTCTTT,TRBJ1-1,NA,TRBV6-1,NA
CASRAPNTEAFF,TGCGCCAGCAGGGCCCCGAACACTGAAGCTTTCTTT,TRBJ1-1,few,TRBV5-1,NA
CASSSGRTGNGYTF,TGCGCCAGCAGCTCGGGACGGACAGGGAATGGCTACACCTTC,TRBJ1-2,many,TRBV5-1,TRBD1
CASSLKGLAGGQETQYF,TGTGCCAGCAGTTTAAAGGGGCTAGCGGGAGGGCAAGAGACCCAGTACTTC,TRBJ2-5,many,TRBV12-3/TRBV12-4,TRBD2
CASSPSSVVRGELFF,TGTGCCAGCAGCCCCTCTAGCGTAGTAAGAGGGGAGCTGTTTTTT,TRBJ2-2,NA,TRBV11-2,NA
CAIGGQDNGDEQYF,TGTGCCATCGGAGGGCAGGACAATGGGGACGAGCAGTACTTC,TRBJ2-7,many,TRBV10-3,NA
CSVSSADYNEQFF,TGCAGCGTTTCTAGCGCGGACTACAATGAGCAGTTCTTC,TRBJ2-1,NA,TRBV29-1,NA